A single sample is the source of the 5 T cell receptor beta chains below, sequenced in a study of early T cells in non-severe SARS-CoV-2 infection. TCRdb reprocessed the 5' RACE reads via MiXCR and lists one record per CDR3 protein. The sample includes more than 65,000 distinct CDR3 sequences, roughly 13% of them seen just once. Sequencing input: whole blood. The receptor set was obtained from an adult who was a healthcare worker with PCR-confirmed SARS-CoV-2 infection or an uninfected control (not recorded which).

This clonotype was detected many times. Germline is not matched at one junction end, which may reflect a read error. The J gene is TRBJ1-5, the V gene TRBV12-3 or TRBV12-4; D perhaps matches TRBD1 (5 bases). CDR3 length: 13 residues. The CDR3 is CASSFGGNQPQHF. CDR3 nucleotides: TGCGCCAGCAGCTTTGGGGGGAATCAGCCCCAGCATTTT.

The rearrangement uses TRBV2 and TRBJ1-4; a weak D match, TRBD1 (5 bases). This CDR3 spans 13 amino acids. V was clipped by 7 bases and J by 8 bases, with 14 bases between them. CDR1 is SNHLY, CDR2 FYNNEI, per germline. The CDR3 sequence is CASIQGAREKLFF. The CDR3 DNA is TGTGCCAGCATTCAGGGAGCTCGAGAAAAACTGTTTTTT.

The rearrangement links TRBV19 to TRBJ2-6; D remains unclear. Trimming shortened V by 10 bases and J by 4 bases, and 14 bases separated the two germline ends. The CDR3 spans 14 residues. Germline V gene data show CDR1 as LNHDA and CDR2 as SQIVND (reference sequence). Here the CDR3 reads CATAAAGGANVLTF. CDR3 in DNA: TGTGCCACCGCGGCCGCCGGGGGGGCCAACGTCCTGACTTTC.

There are a few counts of this clonotype. V is TRBV4-1 and J is TRBJ2-7; TRBD1 is a possible D gene (6 bases). The germline gives CDR1 MGHRA, CDR2 YSYEKL. V was shortened by 6 bases and J by 0 bases, with 12 bases between the two germline ends. CDR3 length: 14 amino acids. The CDR3 is CASRPGDVSYEQYF. The CDR3 DNA sequence: TGCGCCAGCAGGCCAGGGGACGTCTCCTACGAGCAGTACTTC.

The rearrangement links TRBV29-1 to TRBJ2-1, with a weak D call TRBD1 (7 bases). V was cut by 8 bases and J by 15 bases, with 29 bases left in between. The CDR3 length is 14 residues. Germline CDR1 reads SQVTM; CDR2 reads ANQGSEA. This CDR3 is CSPGVQGDLSGGFF. The CDR3 nucleotides are TGCAGCCCGGGGGTGCAGGGGGACCTTTCTGGTGGGTTCTTC.